Following are 8 T cell receptor beta chains from one sample sequenced in a study of T-cell reconstitution after alpha-beta-depleted transplantation in children. TCRbeta library construction was performed incorporating unique molecular identifiers. TCRdb re-called the PCR reads through MiXCR, storing one row per CDR3 protein. The table includes about 200,000 distinct CDR3 sequences, 14% to 15% detected once. This specimen consisted of PBMCs from the stem cell graft donor, obtained from the stem cell graft. The receptors were gathered from a human donor who donated a stem cell graft to a child with acute lymphoblastic leukemia.

Ten or more counts support this clonotype. V usage is TRBV5-6 and J usage is TRBJ2-7; no definite D call. Looked up from germline, CDR1 is SGHDT and CDR2 is YYEEEE. The CDR3 consists of 13 residues. The V and J ends lost 0 bases and 4 bases respectively, with 8 bases between them. The CDR3 region is CASSLGNSYEQYF. CDR3 sequence (DNA): TGTGCCAGCAGCTTGGGGAATAGTTACGAGCAGTACTTC.

This clonotype showed up many times. The V call is TRBV20-1, the J call TRBJ2-1, with unresolved D. V was pared by 6 bases and J by 5 bases, with 11 bases between. This CDR3 contains 12 residues. Germline V lookup: CDR1 DFQATT, CDR2 SNEGSKA (reference sequence). CDR3: CSASRRNNEQFF. DNA for the CDR3: TGCAGTGCGAGCAGGAGAAACAATGAGCAGTTCTTC.

This clonotype appeared many times. The chain joins TRBV5-6 to TRBJ2-3; the match to TRBD1 covers 10 bases. V gave up 4 bases and J gave up 0 bases; unmatched junction bases: 8. Germline CDR1 and CDR2: SGHDT and YYEEEE. This CDR3 spans 17 amino acids. CDR3 sequence: CASSLGTGAFSTDTQYF. CDR3 coding DNA: TGTGCCAGCAGCCTTGGGACAGGGGCCTTTAGCACAGATACGCAGTATTTT.

In this sample, this clonotype turned up many times. V is TRBV11-1 and J is TRBJ1-1, with 11 nucleotides matching TRBD1. This CDR3 spans 15 amino acids. With 5 bases clipped from V and 3 bases from J, the junction kept 5 bases outside the gene matches. Germline assignment: CDR1 SGHAT and CDR2 FQDESV (reference sequence). The CDR3 nucleotides read TGTGCCAGCAGCCCCGGGACAGGGGGTTACACTGAAGCTTTCTTT. Encoded protein: CASSPGTGGYTEAFF.

This clonotype came up many times. This chain joins TRBV7-2 and TRBJ2-1; D possibly matches TRBD1 or TRBD2 (5 bases each). This CDR3 is built from 15 residues. V was pared by 0 bases and J by 2 bases, with 8 bases between. The germline V gene has CDR1 SGHTA and CDR2 FQGNSA. Here the CDR3 reads CASSLAGTTYNEQFF. For the CDR3, the DNA is TGTGCCAGCAGCTTAGCCGGGACCACCTACAATGAGCAGTTCTTC.

This clonotype has a count of ten or more. The chain has TRBV5-1 and TRBJ2-1; TRBD2 matches at 7 bases. Looked up from germline, CDR1 is SGHRS and CDR2 is YFSETQ. V gave up 2 bases and J gave up 6 bases; unmatched junction bases: 11. The CDR3 is 16 amino acids. For the CDR3, the DNA is TGCGCCAGCAGCTTCGCGATCGGACTAGACGGCAATGAGCAGTTCTTC. Protein product: CASSFAIGLDGNEQFF.

As to this clonotype: A clone one base away is much larger, so this may be a read error. V and J are TRBV6-1 and TRBJ2-7; D might be TRBD1 (6 bases). This CDR3 is built from 15 residues. The germline V and J ends were trimmed by 7 bases and 6 bases, with 22 bases remaining between them. Germline V gene lookup returns CDR1 MNHNS and CDR2 SASEGT. The CDR3 reads CASTLRPGVGCEQYF. The DNA of the CDR3 is TGTGCCAGCACTCTTAGGCCAGGGGTAGGGTGCGAGCAGTACTTC.

At least ten counts were recorded for this clonotype. The rearrangement joins TRBV27 to TRBJ1-2; TRBD1 agrees at 7 bases. V gave up 5 bases and J gave up 4 bases; unmatched junction bases: 10. This CDR3 spans 15 amino acids. The germline V gene encodes CDR1 MNHEY and CDR2 SMNVEV (reference sequence). DNA of the CDR3: TGTGCCAGCAGTACGAGGGACAGACAGAGCTATGGCTACACCTTC. Its translation: CASSTRDRQSYGYTF.